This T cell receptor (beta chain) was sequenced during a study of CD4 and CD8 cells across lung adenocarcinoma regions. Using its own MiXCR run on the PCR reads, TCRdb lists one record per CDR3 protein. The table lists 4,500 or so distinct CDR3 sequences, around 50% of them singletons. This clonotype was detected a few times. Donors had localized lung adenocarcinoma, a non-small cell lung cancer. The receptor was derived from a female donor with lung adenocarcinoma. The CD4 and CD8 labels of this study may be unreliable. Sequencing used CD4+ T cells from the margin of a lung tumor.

The CDR3 nucleotides read TGTGCCAGCAGTTCGGACGCCACGCTCAGCGGGATCGGCTCCTACGAGCAGTACTTC. Residues: CASSSDATLSGIGSYEQYF. The chain carries TRBV12-3 or TRBV12-4 and TRBJ2-5; 7 bases align to TRBD2. Gene TRBJ2-7 matches the end of the DNA better, so the J call may be wrong. This CDR3 region has 19 residues.